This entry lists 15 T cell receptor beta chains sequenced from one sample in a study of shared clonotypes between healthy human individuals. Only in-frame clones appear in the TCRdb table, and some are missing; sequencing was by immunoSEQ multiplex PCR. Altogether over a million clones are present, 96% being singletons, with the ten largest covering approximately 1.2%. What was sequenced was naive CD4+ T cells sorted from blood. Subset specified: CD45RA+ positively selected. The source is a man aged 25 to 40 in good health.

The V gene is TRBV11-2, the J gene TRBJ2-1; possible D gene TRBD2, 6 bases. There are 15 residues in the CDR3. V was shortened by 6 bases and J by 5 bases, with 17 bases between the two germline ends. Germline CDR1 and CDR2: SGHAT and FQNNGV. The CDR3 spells CASRKLARANNEQFF. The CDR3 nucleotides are TGTGCCAGCAGAAAACTAGCCAGAGCTAACAATGAGCAGTTCTTC.

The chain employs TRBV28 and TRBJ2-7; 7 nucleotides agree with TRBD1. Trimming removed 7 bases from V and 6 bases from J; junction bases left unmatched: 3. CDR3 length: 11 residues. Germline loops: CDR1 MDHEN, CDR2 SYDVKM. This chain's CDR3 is CASKGAREQYF. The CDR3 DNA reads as TGTGCCAGCAAGGGGGCGCGCGAGCAGTACTTC. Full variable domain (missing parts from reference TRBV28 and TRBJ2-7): DVKVTQSSRYLVKRTGEKVFLECVQDMDHENMFWYRQDPGLGLRLIYFSYDVKMKEKGDIPEGYSVSREKKERFSLILESASTNQTSMYLCASKGAREQYFGPGTRLTVT.

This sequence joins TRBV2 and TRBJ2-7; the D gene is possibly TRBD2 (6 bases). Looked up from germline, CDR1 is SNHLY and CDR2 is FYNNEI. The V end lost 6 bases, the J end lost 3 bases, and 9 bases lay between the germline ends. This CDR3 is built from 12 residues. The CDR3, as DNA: TGTGCCAGCAGGGGGGGAGTCTACGAGCAGTACTTC. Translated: CASRGGVYEQYF.

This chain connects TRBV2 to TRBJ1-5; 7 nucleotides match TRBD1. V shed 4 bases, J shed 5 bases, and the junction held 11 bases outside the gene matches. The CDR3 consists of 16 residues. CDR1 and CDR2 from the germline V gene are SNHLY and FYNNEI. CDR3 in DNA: TGTGCCAGCAGTGTAACAGATGGGGACAGATATCAGCCCCAGCATTTT. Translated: CASSVTDGDRYQPQHF.

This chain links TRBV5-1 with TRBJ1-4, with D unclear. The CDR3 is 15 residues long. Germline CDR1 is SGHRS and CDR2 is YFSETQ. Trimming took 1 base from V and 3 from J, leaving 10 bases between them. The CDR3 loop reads CASSLQAAANEKLFF. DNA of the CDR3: TGCGCCAGCAGCTTGCAGGCGGCGGCTAATGAAAAACTGTTTTTT.

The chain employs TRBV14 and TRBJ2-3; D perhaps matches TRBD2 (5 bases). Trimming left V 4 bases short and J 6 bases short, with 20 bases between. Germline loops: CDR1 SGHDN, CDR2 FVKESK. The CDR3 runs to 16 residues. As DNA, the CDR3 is TGTGCCAGCAGCCCGCGACTACCCCCGACCAGGGATACGCAGTATTTT. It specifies CASSPRLPPTRDTQYF.

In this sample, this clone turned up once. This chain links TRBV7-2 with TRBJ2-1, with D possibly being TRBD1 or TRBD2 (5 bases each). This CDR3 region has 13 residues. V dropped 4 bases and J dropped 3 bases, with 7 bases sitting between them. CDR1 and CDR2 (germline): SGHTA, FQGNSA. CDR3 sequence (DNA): TGTGCCAGCAGCTGGGACGGCTACAATGAGCAGTTCTTC. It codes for CASSWDGYNEQFF.

The CDR3 loop reads CASSSLTSGSGELFF. In nucleotides, the CDR3 is TGTGCCAGCAGCTCATTGACTAGCGGGTCCGGGGAGCTGTTTTTT. The V call is TRBV11-2, the J call TRBJ2-2; 10 nucleotides align to TRBD2. Trimming removed 4 bases from V and 6 bases from J; junction bases left unmatched: 5. The CDR3 extends over 15 amino acids. From germline, CDR1 is SGHAT and CDR2 FQNNGV.

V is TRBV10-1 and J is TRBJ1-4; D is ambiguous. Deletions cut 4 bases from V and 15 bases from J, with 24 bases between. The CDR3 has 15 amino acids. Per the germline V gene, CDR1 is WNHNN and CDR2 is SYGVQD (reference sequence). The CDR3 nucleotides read TGCGCCAGCAGTGCGCGCAGGACTTCCTCGAGGGTTGTGTTTTTT. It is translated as CASSARRTSSRVVFF.

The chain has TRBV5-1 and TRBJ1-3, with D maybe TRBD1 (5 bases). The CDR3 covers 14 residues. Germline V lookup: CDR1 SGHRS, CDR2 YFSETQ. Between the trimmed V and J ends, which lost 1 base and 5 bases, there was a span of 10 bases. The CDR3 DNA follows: TGCGCCAGCAGCTTGACAGGAACCAGAAACACCATATATTTT. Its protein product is CASSLTGTRNTIYF.

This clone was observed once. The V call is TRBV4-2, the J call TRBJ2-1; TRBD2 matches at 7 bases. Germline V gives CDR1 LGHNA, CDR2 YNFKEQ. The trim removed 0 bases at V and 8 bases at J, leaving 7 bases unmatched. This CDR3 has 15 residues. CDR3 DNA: TGTGCCAGCAGCCAAGAAGAGCGACTAGCCCATGAGCAGTTCTTC. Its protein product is CASSQEERLAHEQFF.

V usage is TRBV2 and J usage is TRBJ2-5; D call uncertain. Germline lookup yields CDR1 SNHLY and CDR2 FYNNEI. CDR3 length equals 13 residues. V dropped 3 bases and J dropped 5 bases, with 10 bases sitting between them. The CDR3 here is CASSDQLGETQYF. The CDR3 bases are TGTGCCAGCAGTGATCAGCTTGGGGAGACCCAGTACTTC.

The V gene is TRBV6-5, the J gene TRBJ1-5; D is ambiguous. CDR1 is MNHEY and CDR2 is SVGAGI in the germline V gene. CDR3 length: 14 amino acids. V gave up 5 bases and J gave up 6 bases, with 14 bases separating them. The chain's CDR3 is CASSPRPLGQPQHF. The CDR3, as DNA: TGTGCCAGCAGTCCCAGGCCCCTGGGTCAGCCCCAGCATTTT.

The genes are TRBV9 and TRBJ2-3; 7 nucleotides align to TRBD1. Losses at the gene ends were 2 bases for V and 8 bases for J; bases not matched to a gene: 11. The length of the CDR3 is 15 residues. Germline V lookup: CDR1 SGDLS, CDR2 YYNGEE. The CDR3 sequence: CASSVSGTAPVTQYF. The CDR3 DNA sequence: TGTGCCAGCAGCGTCTCCGGGACAGCACCGGTTACGCAGTATTTT.

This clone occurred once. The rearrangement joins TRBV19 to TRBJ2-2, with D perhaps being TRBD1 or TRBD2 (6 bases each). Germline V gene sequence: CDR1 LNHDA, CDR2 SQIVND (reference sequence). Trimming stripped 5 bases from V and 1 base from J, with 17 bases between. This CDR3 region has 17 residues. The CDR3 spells CASSASRGPGNTGELFF. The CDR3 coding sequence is TGTGCCAGTAGTGCCTCTCGGGGGCCGGGGAACACCGGGGAGCTGTTTTTT.